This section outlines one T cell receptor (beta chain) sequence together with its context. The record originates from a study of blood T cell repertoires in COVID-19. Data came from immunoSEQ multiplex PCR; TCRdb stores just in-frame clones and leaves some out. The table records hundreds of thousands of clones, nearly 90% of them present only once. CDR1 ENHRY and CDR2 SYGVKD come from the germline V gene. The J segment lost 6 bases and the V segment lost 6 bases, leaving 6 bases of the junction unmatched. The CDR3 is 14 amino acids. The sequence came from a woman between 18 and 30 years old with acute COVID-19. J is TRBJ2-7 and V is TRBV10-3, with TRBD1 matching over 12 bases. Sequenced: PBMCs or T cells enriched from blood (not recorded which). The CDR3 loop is CAIRGDRGPGEQYF. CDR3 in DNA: TGTGCCATCAGGGGGGACAGGGGGCCGGGCGAGCAGTACTTC.